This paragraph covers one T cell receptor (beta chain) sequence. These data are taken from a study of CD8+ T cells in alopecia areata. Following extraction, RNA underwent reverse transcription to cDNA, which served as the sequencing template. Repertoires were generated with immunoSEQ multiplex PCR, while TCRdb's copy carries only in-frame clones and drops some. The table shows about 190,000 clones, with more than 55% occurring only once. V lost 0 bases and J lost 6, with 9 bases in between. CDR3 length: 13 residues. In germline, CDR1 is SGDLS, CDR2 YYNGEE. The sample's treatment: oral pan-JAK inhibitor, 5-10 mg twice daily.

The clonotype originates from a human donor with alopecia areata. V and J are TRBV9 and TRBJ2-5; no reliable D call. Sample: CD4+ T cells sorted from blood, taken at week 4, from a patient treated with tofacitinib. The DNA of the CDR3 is TGTGCCAGCAGCGTAGGTCAGGAAAAGACCCAGTACTTC. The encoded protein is CASSVGQEKTQYF.